This entry lists 27 T cell receptor beta chains sequenced from one sample in a study of blood T cells in healthy people across ages. A second PCR, run for roughly 7 to 11 cycles, used a sample-barcoded 5' primer plus a J-beta primer mix. One entry per CDR3 protein, called by TCRdb with MiXCR from the 5' RACE reads. Altogether some 1.6 million distinct CDR3 sequences are present, about 35% being singletons, with the ten largest covering 10% to 12%. The sequencing sample was made of blood. The receptors come from a woman aged 25 to 39 in good health.

The chain joins TRBV12-3 or TRBV12-4 to TRBJ2-5; 7 nucleotides line up with TRBD2. This CDR3 is 12 amino acids long. The CDR3 nucleotides read TGTGCGGTGGGTGGGGGGGTAAAGACCCAGTACTTC. It specifies CAVGGGVKTQYF.

Written as DNA, the CDR3 is TGTGCCAGCAGCCCCAATAGCGGGAGCGTGAATGAGCAGTTCTTC. Its translation: CASSPNSGSVNEQFF. The chain employs TRBV7-8 and TRBJ2-1; TRBD2 matches at 9 bases. J gave up 7 bases and V 5 bases, and 9 bases lay outside the gene matches. This CDR3 region has 15 residues. Germline V gene data show CDR1 as SGHVS and CDR2 as FQNEAQ.

Turning to this clonotype: A read error may explain this, as a much larger clone is one base away. The chain joins TRBV2 to TRBJ1-6, with D maybe TRBD1 (6 bases). Trimming removed 4 bases at V and 14 bases at J, with 15 bases between. In germline, CDR1 is SNHLY, CDR2 FYNNEI. The length of the CDR3 is 13 residues. The CDR3 coding sequence is TGTGCCAGCAGTGGGGTACAGGGTCGGACCCTCCACTTT. Translated: CASSGVQGRTLHF.

The sample holds a few counts of this clonotype. The CDR3, as DNA: TGCGCCAGCAGCTTACTTACTAGCGGGAGCTCCTACAATGAGCAGTTCTTC. Residues: CASSLLTSGSSYNEQFF. The chain joins TRBV5-1 to TRBJ2-1; 11 bases are shared with TRBD2. Trimming removed 2 bases from V and 0 bases from J; junction bases left unmatched: 4. The germline gives CDR1 SGHRS, CDR2 YFSETQ. The CDR3 length is 17 residues. The variable domain in full, with the rest retrieved from reference TRBV5-1 and TRBJ2-1, is KAGVTQTPRYLIKTRGQQVTLSCSPISGHRSVSWYQQTPGQGLQFLFEYFSETQRNKGNFPGRFSGRQFSNSRSEMNVSTLELGDSALYLCASSLLTSGSSYNEQFFGPGTRLTVL.

This rearrangement joins TRBV20-1 to TRBJ1-2; maybe TRBD1 (5 bases). Trimming took off 3 bases at V and 8 bases at J, with 28 bases between the two ends. In germline, CDR1 is DFQATT, CDR2 SNEGSKA (reference sequence). The CDR3 is made up of 17 amino acids. CDR3 amino acids: CSASEDSIVRPERGYTF. CDR3 bases: TGCAGTGCTAGCGAAGACAGTATTGTACGTCCCGAAAGAGGCTACACCTTC.

The rearrangement links TRBV6-1 to TRBJ1-5; perhaps TRBD1 as D (5 bases). Germline lookup yields CDR1 MNHNS and CDR2 SASEGT. The CDR3 runs to 16 residues. With 0 bases removed from V and 2 bases from J, the gap between germline ends came to 11 bases. The DNA for the CDR3 is TGTGCCAGCAGTGAAGCCGGGGGATCGCGCAATCAGCCCCAGCATTTT. Its translation: CASSEAGGSRNQPQHF.

This clonotype was observed a handful of times. The chain is built from TRBV27 and TRBJ2-3; D is perhaps TRBD1 or TRBD2 (5 bases each). The V end lost 0 bases, the J end lost 3 bases, and 10 bases lay between the germline ends. CDR1 and CDR2 (germline): MNHEY, SMNVEV (reference sequence). This CDR3 spans 15 amino acids. Here the CDR3 DNA reads TGTGCCAGCAGTTTATCGAGTTGGGGGACAGATACGCAGTATTTT. Encoded protein: CASSLSSWGTDTQYF.

This clonotype was detected a few times. V is TRBV12-3 or TRBV12-4 and J is TRBJ2-5, with 9 bases identical to TRBD2. V was clipped by 6 bases and J by 3 bases; unmatched bases: 11. This CDR3 region has 16 residues. The CDR3 region is CASSPLIAGVEETQYF. CDR3 nucleotide sequence: TGTGCCAGCAGCCCCCTTATAGCGGGGGTGGAAGAGACCCAGTACTTC.

The V and J genes are TRBV29-1 and TRBJ1-2, with a possible D match to TRBD1 (5 bases). Trimming took off 3 bases at V and 10 bases at J, with 9 bases between the two ends. CDR1 SQVTM and CDR2 ANQGSEA come from the germline V gene. The CDR3 spans 10 residues. The CDR3 region has the DNA TGCAGCGTTGACAGGGACGACTACACCTTC. It codes for CSVDRDDYTF.

This clonotype was detected only a few times. This rearrangement joins TRBV27 to TRBJ2-6; 7 nucleotides match TRBD1. The junction had 5 bases not matched to a gene; V was cut back by 5 bases and J by 7 bases. CDR1 and CDR2 (germline): MNHEY, SMNVEV (reference sequence). CDR3 length equals 14 residues. The CDR3 is CASSLRGYANVLTF. The CDR3 nucleotides read TGTGCCAGCAGTCTCAGGGGGTATGCCAACGTCCTGACTTTC.

The rearrangement links TRBV18 to TRBJ1-5, with 7 bases lining up with TRBD1. J lost 7 bases, V lost 7 bases, and 19 bases had no gene match. CDR3 size: 17 residues. Germline CDR1 is KGHSH and CDR2 is LQKENI. The CDR3 DNA follows: TGTGCCAGCTTACGTATCCCTGTCCGGGACAGCGGGCAGCCCCAGCATTTT. It codes for CASLRIPVRDSGQPQHF.

This clonotype was seen a few times. The V gene is TRBV15, the J gene TRBJ1-6, with no clear D. V was cut by 2 bases and J by 7 bases, with 6 bases left in between. The CDR3 covers 13 residues. CDR1 is LNHNV and CDR2 is YYDKDF in the germline V gene (reference sequence). The CDR3 DNA reads as TGTGCCACCAGCAGACTGGAGAATTCACCCCTCCACTTT. The encoded protein is CATSRLENSPLHF. The full variable domain, with the rest looked up from reference TRBV15 and TRBJ1-6, is DAMVIQNPRYQVTQFGKPVTLSCSQTLNHNVMYWYQQKSSQAPKLLFHYYDKDFNNEADTPDNFQSRRPNTSFCFLDIRSPGLGDTAMYLCATSRLENSPLHFGNGTRLTVT.

This clonotype came up a few times. The gene calls are TRBV20-1 and TRBJ2-1, with 7 bases aligning to TRBD2. Unmatched junction bases numbered 17, after V lost 6 bases and J lost 9 bases. This CDR3 is 15 amino acids long. Germline lookup yields CDR1 DFQATT and CDR2 SNEGSKA (reference sequence). The CDR3 DNA reads as TGCAGTGCCAGCCCGGCGGGAGCATCATTCGGTGAGCAGTTCTTC. Protein sequence: CSASPAGASFGEQFF.

This clonotype showed up just a few times. V usage is TRBV6-1 and J usage is TRBJ2-3; either TRBD1 or TRBD2 may fit D (5 bases each). With 5 bases removed from V and 2 bases from J, the gap between germline ends came to 14 bases. The CDR3 consists of 15 residues. Germline CDR1 reads MNHNS; CDR2 reads SASEGT. The CDR3 spells CASSHRDLTTDTQYF. For the CDR3, the DNA is TGTGCCAGCAGTCACCGGGACCTTACCACAGATACGCAGTATTTT.

This clonotype was found many times. The chain employs TRBV29-1 and TRBJ2-5; 8 nucleotides match TRBD2. Per the germline V gene, CDR1 is SQVTM and CDR2 is ANQGSEA. J was trimmed by 5 bases and V by 7 bases; bases with no gene match: 9. The CDR3 extends over 13 amino acids. The CDR3 nucleotides are TGCAGCGCTTCTGGGACTAGAGGCGAGACCCAGTACTTC. Encoded protein: CSASGTRGETQYF. The whole variable domain, filled in from reference TRBV29-1 and TRBJ2-5, reads SAVISQKPSRDICQRGTSLTIQCQVDSQVTMMFWYRQQPGQSLTLIATANQGSEATYESGFVIDKFPISRPNLTFSTLTVSNMSPEDSSIYLCSASGTRGETQYFGPGTRLLVL.

This chain connects TRBV20-1 to TRBJ2-5; 9 bases are shared with TRBD2. CDR3 length: 15 residues. The V gene end was trimmed by 2 bases and the J gene end by 5 bases; junction bases not matched to a gene: 9. The germline V gene encodes CDR1 DFQATT and CDR2 SNEGSKA (reference sequence). The CDR3 reads CSARSLAGEGETQYF. CDR3 nucleotide sequence: TGCAGTGCTAGATCTTTAGCGGGAGAAGGGGAGACCCAGTACTTC.

Details on this clonotype: The CDR3 carries no conserved terminal phenylalanine or tryptophan, so it likely arises from a read error. The J gene is TRBJ1-2, the V gene TRBV5-4; 7 nucleotides align to TRBD1. CDR3 size: 15 residues. V trimming: 0 bases; J trimming: 1 base; junction bases outside the gene matches: 3. Germline values: CDR1 SGHNT, CDR2 YYREEE (reference sequence). This CDR3 is CASSLGGTVNYGYTL. The DNA for the CDR3 is TGTGCCAGCAGCTTGGGAGGGACAGTTAACTATGGCTACACCTTA.

V gene TRBV5-1 combines with J gene TRBJ2-4, with D tentatively TRBD2 (6 bases). Between the trimmed V and J ends, which lost 0 bases and 2 bases, there was a span of 12 bases. The germline CDR1 and CDR2 sequences are SGHRS and YFSETQ. The CDR3 has 16 residues. This chain's CDR3 is CASSLVRRVPKNIQYF. DNA of the CDR3: TGCGCCAGCAGCTTGGTCCGGAGGGTTCCCAAAAACATTCAGTACTTC.

This clonotype has only a few counts. The chain is built from TRBV20-1 and TRBJ2-5, with TRBD2 matching over 9 bases. The last part of the DNA fits TRBJ2-7 better; the J call may be wrong. In germline, CDR1 is DFQATT, CDR2 SNEGSKA (reference sequence). The CDR3 has 15 residues. Here the CDR3 reads CSSSKGAGGLYEQYF. CDR3 nucleotide sequence: TGCAGTTCCTCCAAAGGGGCGGGGGGGCTTTACGAGCAGTACTTC.

This clonotype was counted only a few times. The V gene is TRBV5-1, the J gene TRBJ2-1, with 9 bases lining up with TRBD1. CDR1 and CDR2 (germline): SGHRS, YFSETQ. Trimming cost V 3 bases and J 7 bases; bases outside gene matches: 5. The CDR3 loop spans 14 amino acids. The CDR3 nucleotides are TGCGCCAGCAGCTACGGACAGGGGTGGAATGAGCAGTTCTTC. It translates to CASSYGQGWNEQFF.

This clonotype came up a few times. V and J are TRBV7-3 and TRBJ2-1; D is ambiguous. Deletions cut 3 bases from V and 5 bases from J, with 14 bases between. This CDR3 has 15 amino acids. Germline V CDR1 and CDR2: SGHTA, FQGTGA. This CDR3 is CASSFGRESNNEQFF. CDR3 nucleotides: TGTGCCAGCAGCTTTGGACGTGAGAGCAACAATGAGCAGTTCTTC. Variable domain in full (rest from reference TRBV7-3 and TRBJ2-1): GAGVSQTPSNKVTEKGKYVELRCDPISGHTALYWYRQSLGQGPEFLIYFQGTGAADDSGLPNDRFFAVRPEGSVSTLKIQRTERGDSAVYLCASSFGRESNNEQFFGPGTRLTVL.

V is TRBV20-1 and J is TRBJ1-1; D gene uncertain. V was trimmed by 3 bases and J by 1 base, leaving 9 bases between them. CDR1 is DFQATT and CDR2 is SNEGSKA in the germline V gene (reference sequence). The CDR3 is 13 residues long. This CDR3 reads CSASWRGNTEAFF. DNA for the CDR3: TGCAGTGCTAGTTGGCGGGGGAACACTGAAGCTTTCTTT.

V and J are TRBV5-6 and TRBJ2-2, with 8 bases that match TRBD1. Germline V gives CDR1 SGHDT, CDR2 YYEEEE. Trimming took 1 base from V and 2 from J; bases not matched to a gene: 7. There are 17 residues in the CDR3. DNA for the CDR3: TGTGCCAGCAGCTTGTGGGGTCAGGGGGCAAACACCGGGGAGCTGTTTTTT. Translation: CASSLWGQGANTGELFF.

This clonotype occurred many times. The chain employs TRBV4-1 and TRBJ2-3; perhaps TRBD2 as D (6 bases). Deletions cut 0 bases from V and 5 bases from J, with 12 bases between. Per germline, CDR1 MGHRA and CDR2 YSYEKL. The CDR3 loop spans 15 amino acids. The CDR3 coding sequence is TGCGCCAGCAGCCAAGACGTGGGGGGAGGAGATACGCAGTATTTT. This sequence encodes CASSQDVGGGDTQYF.

The CDR3 is CASSVEGVQDTQYF. The CDR3 region has the DNA TGTGCCAGCAGCGTAGAGGGGGTCCAAGATACGCAGTATTTT. The rearrangement uses TRBV9 and TRBJ2-3; D perhaps matches TRBD1 (6 bases). Germline CDR1 and CDR2: SGDLS and YYNGEE. CDR3 length equals 14 residues. V lost 0 bases and J 5 bases, leaving 10 bases between the germline ends.

The chain links TRBV20-1 to TRBJ1-5; the D is unclear. The V gene lost 6 bases and the J gene lost 0 bases, with 18 bases spanning the gap. This CDR3 comprises 16 residues. Germline V gives CDR1 DFQATT, CDR2 SNEGSKA (reference sequence). The CDR3 is CSAAKPGRHSNQPQHF. In DNA form, the CDR3 reads TGCAGTGCCGCGAAGCCCGGACGGCATAGCAATCAGCCCCAGCATTTT.

Many counts were recorded for this clonotype. The chain has TRBV27 and TRBJ2-3, with D maybe TRBD2 (6 bases). This CDR3 has 15 amino acids. V shed 0 bases and J shed 7 bases, with 14 bases lying between them. Germline values: CDR1 MNHEY, CDR2 SMNVEV (reference sequence). This CDR3 reads CASSLSQLARYTQYF. CDR3 nucleotides: TGTGCCAGCAGTTTATCGCAACTAGCTAGGTATACGCAGTATTTT.